This record concerns one T cell receptor beta chain sequence. What it binds is not known. Gene names follow the mouse nomenclature. Coverage ceases 1 residue before the CDR3 finishes, and the germline J gene fills in the end. This record belongs to a study of tissue T cells after allogeneic stem cell transplantation. The study, taken as a whole, reports: In patients and mice, blood and spleen missed much of tissue repertoire. The patient cohort was small and clinically heterogeneous, with limited sampling depth. Few T cell clones were shared across patients, but motif clusters showed tissue-specific shared signatures. Anatomically similar tissues had similar TCR repertoires within each patient.

The V gene lost 1 base and the J gene lost 1 base, with 7 bases spanning the gap. In germline, CDR1 is NSHNY, CDR2 SYGAGN. The CDR3 loop spans 14 amino acids. TCRdb keeps only in-frame clones here, not all; method: immunoSEQ multiplex PCR. The sample includes a few thousand clones, approximately 59% of them seen just once. Sequences were obtained from gut tissue. V usage is TRBV13-1 and J usage is TRBJ2-5, with a possible D match to TRBD1 (6 bases). This receptor was taken from a female BALB/c mouse in good health. For this strain, the MHC haplotype corresponds to H2-d. The chain's CDR3 is CASSDPGDQDTQYF. The CDR3 DNA, read in part, is TGTGCCAGCAGTGATCCAGGGGACCAAGACACCCAGTAC.